This T cell receptor (beta chain) was observed in a study of cytomegalovirus exposure and HLA in healthy donors. This CDR3 has 19 amino acids. Trimming cost V 5 bases and J 7 bases, with 30 bases left between them. In germline, CDR1 is SGHAT, CDR2 FQNNGV. Both 60 Vbeta primers and 13 Jbeta primers went into the PCR. Assay used: immunoSEQ multiplex PCR; TCRdb lists only in-frame clones, some missing. The data show about 130,000 clones, around three quarters seen once. The source is a man aged 35 to 55 in good health and CMV-seropositive. This chain joins TRBV11-2 and TRBJ2-1, with D maybe TRBD1 (6 bases). Sequencing used PBMCs. CDR3 protein: CASSGGQIKGPIMANEQFF. DNA for the CDR3: TGTGCCAGCAGCGGCGGACAGATCAAGGGTCCCATAATGGCAAATGAGCAGTTCTTC.